Each of the 26 T cell receptor beta chains below was sequenced from the same sample in a study of blood T cell repertoires in COVID-19. Sequenced by immunoSEQ multiplex PCR; TCRdb stores in-frame clones only, minus some. In the table there are some 74,000 clones, approximately 80% of which are singletons. The sample consisted of peripheral blood. The receptor source for this set is a human donor in a cohort sampled during active COVID-19.

The chain links TRBV7-2 to TRBJ1-3; TRBD1 agrees at 9 bases. Looked up from germline, CDR1 is SGHTA and CDR2 is FQGNSA. The V and J ends lost 2 bases and 2 bases, in that order; junction bases with no gene match: 1. The CDR3 is made up of 15 amino acids. The CDR3 DNA reads as TGTGCCAGCAGCTTATGGACAGGGGCTGGAAACACCATATATTTT. Translating it yields CASSLWTGAGNTIYF.

The V gene is TRBV7-8, the J gene TRBJ2-3, with TRBD2 matching 15 bases. Germline V lookup: CDR1 SGHVS, CDR2 FQNEAQ. The trim removed 5 bases at V and 2 bases at J, leaving 8 bases unmatched. The CDR3 contains 18 residues. CDR3 residues: CASSGGGTSGRSTDTQYF. CDR3 bases: TGTGCCAGCAGCGGGGGGGGGACTAGCGGGAGGTCCACAGATACGCAGTATTTT.

This chain links TRBV12-3 or TRBV12-4 with TRBJ1-4; D is perhaps TRBD1 (6 bases). This CDR3 has 12 amino acids. Trimming took 7 bases from V and 7 from J, leaving 10 bases between them. The CDR3 DNA sequence: TGTGCCAGCACAGGGGCTGGTGAAAAACTGTTTTTT. This gives the protein CASTGAGEKLFF.

The chain carries TRBV18 and TRBJ1-3; TRBD1 aligns across 7 bases. This CDR3 is 16 amino acids long. Trimming cost V 3 bases and J 0 bases; bases outside gene matches: 5. The germline gives CDR1 KGHSH, CDR2 LQKENI. The CDR3 sequence is CASSPRTGSSGNTIYF. The CDR3 DNA reads TGTGCCAGCTCACCCCGGACAGGCAGCTCTGGAAACACCATATATTTT.

In DNA form, the CDR3 reads TGTGCCAGCAGCCGTCCAAGGGGACTAGCGGGAGTATCTGAGCAGTTCTTC. The encoded protein is CASSRPRGLAGVSEQFF. The rearrangement uses TRBV7-6 and TRBJ2-1; 14 bases map to TRBD2. V lost 5 bases and J lost 9; bases outside the gene matches: 12. Germline assignment: CDR1 SGHVS and CDR2 FNYEAQ. The CDR3 is 17 amino acids.

This clone occurred once. V and J are TRBV7-3 and TRBJ2-1; 7 bases match TRBD2. Germline-derived CDR1 and CDR2 are SGHTA and FQGTGA. The CDR3 contains 15 residues. After removal of 5 bases from V and 7 bases from J, the junction contained 11 bases not matched to a gene. CDR3 amino acids: CASSLGTTPGNEQFF. CDR3 DNA sequence: TGTGCCAGCAGCCTAGGGACTACCCCTGGTAATGAGCAGTTCTTC.

The chain joins TRBV9 to TRBJ2-6, with 8 bases identical to TRBD2. After removal of 4 bases from V and 0 bases from J, the junction contained 9 bases not matched to a gene. This CDR3 contains 18 residues. The germline gives CDR1 SGDLS, CDR2 YYNGEE. CDR3 sequence reads: CASSPLTSASSGANVLTF. CDR3 in DNA: TGTGCCAGCAGCCCATTGACTAGCGCGAGCTCTGGGGCCAACGTCCTGACTTTC.

This clone was found a few times. The chain recombines TRBV23-1 with TRBJ2-7; 11 bases are shared with TRBD2. TRBV23-1 is designated an ORF whose function remains uncertain. The length of the CDR3 is 16 residues. Trimming removed 0 bases from V and 1 base from J; junction bases left unmatched: 2. The CDR3 region has the DNA TGCGCCAGCAGTCAATCCGTAGCGGGAGGGTCCTACGAGCAGTACGTC. This encodes CASSQSVAGGSYEQYV.

V and J are TRBV6-2 or TRBV6-3 and TRBJ2-7, with TRBD2 matching 11 bases. The CDR3 has 18 amino acids. Trimming at V came to 4 bases and at J to 7 bases, leaving 18 bases not matched to a gene. CDR1 is MNHEY, CDR2 SVGEGT, per germline. The CDR3 nucleotides are TGTGCCAGCAGTTCCCACCTAGCGGGGGGACGGACTACGGGGGAGCAGTACTTC. It translates to CASSSHLAGGRTTGEQYF.

The J gene is TRBJ2-2, the V gene TRBV29-1; perhaps TRBD2 as D (5 bases). Trimming stripped 5 bases from V and 1 base from J, with 8 bases between. CDR1 is SQVTM, CDR2 ANQGSEA, per germline. The CDR3 extends over 13 amino acids. The CDR3 nucleotides read TGCAGCGTTCGGACTTTGAACACCGGGGAGCTGTTTTTT. Its translation: CSVRTLNTGELFF.

This chain links TRBV9 with TRBJ1-1, with 7 bases lining up with TRBD1. Germline V lookup: CDR1 SGDLS, CDR2 YYNGEE. This CDR3 spans 15 amino acids. With V trimmed by 3 bases and J by 0 bases, 5 bases remained unmatched. CDR3 sequence reads: CASSATGSLNTEAFF. In DNA, the CDR3 is TGTGCCAGCAGCGCGACAGGGAGTCTGAACACTGAAGCTTTCTTT.

J is TRBJ2-7 and V is TRBV6-2 or TRBV6-3, with 7 nucleotides matching TRBD1. This CDR3 comprises 14 residues. The J segment lost 1 base and the V segment lost 4 bases, leaving 4 bases of the junction unmatched. Germline V CDR1 and CDR2: MNHEY, SVGEGT. The CDR3 loop is CASSSGGSSYEQYF. CDR3 bases: TGTGCCAGCAGTTCAGGGGGATCGTCCTACGAGCAGTACTTC.

The chain has TRBV5-3 and TRBJ2-1; 8 bases agree with TRBD1. TRBV5-3 is marked as an open reading frame, function uncertain. J was trimmed by 4 bases and V by 0 bases; bases with no gene match: 12. The CDR3 contains 18 residues. In nucleotides, the CDR3 is TGTGCCAGAAGCTTGGCGGGGTTTCGGGACAGGAGTTACAATGAGCAGTTCTTC. Translating gives CARSLAGFRDRSYNEQFF.

This clone was detected a few times. The chain has TRBV14 and TRBJ2-1; TRBD2 matches 7 bases. The V and J ends lost 3 bases and 2 bases, in that order; junction bases with no gene match: 7. The CDR3 is made up of 16 amino acids. Germline CDR1 is SGHDN and CDR2 is FVKESK. CDR3 sequence: CASSQGPGTTYNEQFF. CDR3 nucleotides: TGTGCCAGCAGCCAGGGACCCGGGACTACCTACAATGAGCAGTTCTTC.

V and J are TRBV11-3 and TRBJ1-2; D remains ambiguous. Per germline, CDR1 SGHNT and CDR2 YENEEA. The ends were cut back, 1 base at V and 8 bases at J, with 8 bases in the middle. The CDR3 runs to 12 residues. CDR3 DNA: TGTGCCAGCAGCTTAGGTCTGGAGGGCTACACCTTC. This sequence encodes CASSLGLEGYTF.

A few counts support this clone. The chain uses TRBV6-1 and TRBJ1-2; D is uncertain. Germline V gene data show CDR1 as MNHNS and CDR2 as SASEGT. The CDR3 consists of 14 residues. V was clipped by 3 bases and J by 8 bases, with 16 bases between them. The CDR3 nucleotides are TGTGCCAGCAGTGAGGCCAGGAGAACGGGAGGCTACACCTTC. It specifies CASSEARRTGGYTF.

The chain combines TRBV6-5 with TRBJ2-7; 8 bases line up with TRBD2. CDR1 and CDR2 from the germline V gene are MNHEY and SVGAGI. The CDR3 totals 14 residues. V dropped 8 bases and J dropped 0; count of bases not matched to a gene: 6. The CDR3 DNA follows: TGTGCCAGCTCAATAGCGGGATCCTCCTACGAGCAGTACGTC. It codes for CASSIAGSSYEQYV.

V gene TRBV4-2 combines with J gene TRBJ2-2, with TRBD2 identical over 9 bases. CDR1 and CDR2 from the germline V gene are LGHNA and YNFKEQ. This CDR3 spans 16 amino acids. Unmatched junction bases numbered 10, after V lost 4 bases and J lost 7 bases. CDR3 sequence: CASSRSRGGPDGELFF. For the CDR3, the DNA is TGTGCCAGCAGCCGATCGCGGGGGGGGCCCGACGGGGAGCTGTTTTTT.

The rearrangement uses TRBV19 and TRBJ1-1; D is ambiguous. Germline assignment: CDR1 LNHDA and CDR2 SQIVND (reference sequence). V dropped 2 bases and J dropped 5 bases, with 9 bases sitting between them. The CDR3 loop spans 13 amino acids. This CDR3 reads CASSITERTEAFF. The CDR3 DNA reads TGTGCCAGTAGTATAACCGAGAGGACTGAAGCTTTCTTT.

This clone showed up just once. For the CDR3, the DNA is TGTGCCAGCAGCTTTACAACAGCAGATACGCAGTATTTT. This sequence encodes CASSFTTADTQYF. The J gene is TRBJ2-3, the V gene TRBV7-2, with D uncertain. Germline V gene lookup returns CDR1 SGHTA and CDR2 FQGNSA. Trimming took off 3 bases at V and 4 bases at J, with 8 bases between the two ends. The CDR3 loop spans 13 amino acids.

J is TRBJ1-4 and V is TRBV10-1, with 11 bases identical to TRBD1. Germline CDR1 WNHNN, CDR2 SYGVQD (reference sequence). With V trimmed by 6 bases and J by 7 bases, 16 bases remained unmatched. The CDR3 consists of 18 residues. The CDR3 region has the DNA TGCGCCAGCAGACTCCCGGGACAGGGGGTTTTATTTTTTGAAAAACTGTTTTTT. It specifies CASRLPGQGVLFFEKLFF.

By share, this clone ranks as medium-sized (0.01 to 0.1%). The chain recombines TRBV7-9 with TRBJ1-5; D perhaps matches TRBD1 (5 bases). This CDR3 is built from 14 residues. Trimming removed 2 bases at V and 4 bases at J, with 9 bases between. CDR1 SEHNR and CDR2 FQNEAQ come from the germline V gene (reference sequence). The CDR3 loop is CASSLSGANQPQHF. CDR3 DNA: TGTGCCAGCAGCTTATCTGGGGCGAATCAGCCCCAGCATTTT.

In its sample, this clone was seen a few times. This chain connects TRBV6-6 to TRBJ1-5; a possible D gene is TRBD1 (6 bases). Germline CDR1 and CDR2: MNHNY and SVGAGI (reference sequence). CDR3 size: 14 residues. Trimming cost V 5 bases and J 5 bases, with 13 bases left between them. CDR3 in DNA: TGTGCCAGCAGTAGACAGGACATGCATCAGCCCCAGCATTTT. Its translation: CASSRQDMHQPQHF.

The chain combines TRBV30 with TRBJ2-4; possibly TRBD2 for D (5 bases). The length of the CDR3 is 17 residues. With 0 bases removed from V and 2 bases from J, the gap between germline ends came to 17 bases. Germline CDR1 reads GTSNPN; CDR2 reads SVGIG (reference sequence). In DNA, the CDR3 is TGTGCCTGGAGTGTACTTGGCGGGCACGGGTCCAAAAACATTCAGTACTTC. Protein: CAWSVLGGHGSKNIQYF.

This clone was observed a single time. This chain links TRBV30 with TRBJ2-2, with D possibly being TRBD1 (5 bases). CDR1 GTSNPN and CDR2 SVGIG come from the germline V gene (reference sequence). The V end lost 4 bases, the J end lost 3 bases, and 12 bases lay between the germline ends. The CDR3 runs 14 residues. In nucleotides, the CDR3 is TGTGCCTGGAAAGAACAGGTACACACCGGGGAGCTGTTTTTT. As protein: CAWKEQVHTGELFF. Combining the CDR3 with reference TRBV30 and TRBJ2-2 gives the whole variable domain SQTIHQWPATLVQPVGSPLSLECTVEGTSNPNLYWYRQAAGRGLQLLFYSVGIGQISSEVPQNLSASRPQDRQFILSSKKLLLSDSGFYLCAWKEQVHTGELFFGEGSRLTVL.

This clone was counted only a few times. The V call is TRBV28, the J call TRBJ1-3; 8 bases align to TRBD1. V shed 6 bases, J shed 8 bases, and the junction held 12 bases outside the gene matches. Germline lookup yields CDR1 MDHEN and CDR2 SYDVKM. The CDR3 consists of 15 residues. The CDR3 sequence: CASRYGQGRIHTIYF. The CDR3 nucleotides are TGTGCCAGCAGATACGGACAGGGAAGAATACACACCATATATTTT.